Below, 2 T cell receptor beta chains from the same sample are listed, as sequenced in a study of T-cell memory formation after mild COVID-19. TCRdb re-analysed the 5' RACE reads in MiXCR, keeping a single row per CDR3 protein. The repertoire holds about 190,000 distinct CDR3 sequences, with approximately 20% as singletons. Sequencing was carried out using PBMCs or a T cell subset sorted from them (not recorded which). The receptors were sampled from an adult woman who had mild COVID-19 (a few samples of this study predate the infection). Cell type and time point are not known.

This clonotype was counted only a few times. The chain joins TRBV7-8 to TRBJ2-3, with D possibly matching TRBD2 (5 bases). Germline V lookup: CDR1 SGHVS, CDR2 FQNEAQ. Trimming removed 0 bases at V and 4 bases at J, with 11 bases between. The CDR3 loop spans 15 amino acids. The CDR3 DNA reads as TGTGCCAGCAGCTTAGCGAGGGTAGCGTCAGATACGCAGTATTTT. It is translated as CASSLARVASDTQYF.

This clonotype came up a few times. The V call is TRBV12-3 or TRBV12-4, the J call TRBJ1-5; D remains ambiguous. V shed 2 bases and J shed 7 bases, with 15 bases lying between them. The CDR3 totals 15 residues. The CDR3 here is CASSLNTLALQPQHF. The CDR3 DNA follows: TGTGCCAGCAGTTTAAATACGCTTGCCCTCCAGCCCCAGCATTTT.